This T cell receptor beta chain was profiled in a study of human T cells and chemical hapten exposure. This clonotype has a handful of counts. Its antigen is currently unknown. The starting material, unfractionated whole blood, was used for total RNA extraction. Study-wide points: With regard to DPC sensitization, TCRs above 1 in 1000 frequency did not change.

Germline CDR1 and CDR2: SGHTA and FQGNSA. The trim removed 4 bases at V and 4 bases at J, leaving 1 base unmatched. This CDR3 is built from 14 residues. TCRdb reprocessed the 5' RACE reads with MiXCR, giving one entry per CDR3 protein. The table lists about 80,000 distinct CDR3 sequences, about a sixth of them singletons. The rearrangement links TRBV7-2 to TRBJ1-4; 9 bases are shared with TRBD1. The clonotype comes from a female donor in good health. CDR3 amino acids: CASSSDRGNEKLFF. As DNA, the CDR3 is TGTGCCAGCAGCTCGGACAGGGGTAATGAAAAACTGTTTTTT.